This T cell receptor (beta chain) was found in a study of blood T cell repertoires in COVID-19. As for the study in general: From the United States, Italy and Spain came samples of acute and convalescent COVID-19. The analysed material was cDNA or gDNA that came from T cells, B-cell-depleted T cells, or PBMCs.

The authors' processing: The authors estimated nucleated cell counts from reference gene primer amplification. The protocol was immunoSEQ multiplex PCR, while the TCRdb copy is restricted to in-frame clones and leaves out a portion. V and J calls and clone size are as listed in that table; D and trimming were resolved from the DNA. The table includes more than 100,000 clones, approximately 83% detected once. The V and J ends lost 4 bases and 0 bases, in that order; junction bases with no gene match: 8. The CDR3 covers 16 residues. Germline values: CDR1 LNHDA, CDR2 SQIVND (reference sequence). The sample was peripheral blood. The sequence was collected from a man older than 75 with acute or convalescent COVID-19. The chain couples TRBV19 to TRBJ1-2, with TRBD1 matching over 7 bases. The CDR3 DNA follows: TGTGCCAGTAGTACCCGGACAGGAACCACTAACTATGGCTACACCTTC. It yields the protein CASSTRTGTTNYGYTF.